This record looks at one TCR beta chain sequence and its context. This record belongs to a study of OX40 agonist ivuxolimab in advanced cancers. Study-wide background: The patients' treatment was ivuxolimab, an agonistic anti-OX40 (CD134) antibody. With a range of roughly 20 to 85, age averaged approximately 60 years, and 75% to 90% were male. The eligibility criteria allowed prior anti-PD-1, anti-PD-L1 or anti-CTLA-4 therapy, and approximately 42% had some.

Measured with immunoSEQ multiplex PCR; TCRdb has only the in-frame clones, and not every one. The table includes 75,000 to 95,000 clones, 80% to 90% detected once. Germline V lookup: CDR1 SGHRS, CDR2 YFSETQ. The CDR3 spans 16 residues. V trimming: 0 bases; J trimming: 4 bases; junction bases outside the gene matches: 0. On cycle 4 day 1 and cycle 7 day 1, as well as at baseline, blood was sampled. This TCR was recovered from an adult with an advanced solid tumor such as melanoma, head and neck, liver or kidney cancer. Specimen: CD4+ or CD8+ T cells sorted from blood, collected in a trial of the OX40 agonist ivuxolimab. This chain joins TRBV5-1 and TRBJ2-3; 15 bases agree with TRBD2. The CDR3 here is CASSLGTSGRADTQYF. For the CDR3, the DNA is TGCGCCAGCAGCTTGGGGACTAGCGGGAGGGCAGATACGCAGTATTTT.